This TCR beta chain stems from a study of CD8 T cells in Susac syndrome. Reverse transcription of roughly 0.5 to 1 ug RNA used random hexamers. An immunoSEQ multiplex PCR generated amplified TCR beta CDR3 products spanning 54 Vbeta and 13 Jbeta. Via MiXCR, TCRdb re-called the immunoSEQ multiplex PCR reads, giving one row per CDR3 protein. Of around 99,000 distinct CDR3 sequences in the sample, roughly 95% were seen once. Germline loops: CDR1 MNHEY, CDR2 SMNVEV (reference sequence). V dropped 0 bases and J dropped 1; count of bases not matched to a gene: 13. This CDR3 contains 20 residues. TCR beta from blood CD8+ and CD4+ T cells was sequenced. Healthy donors served as age- and sex-matched controls.

Material: CD4+ T cells from PBMCs. The J gene is TRBJ2-4, the V gene TRBV27, with 9 nucleotides matching TRBD1. The TCR sequence derives from a human donor in good health. The CDR3 loop is CASSLSRTGTGLRAKNIQYF. DNA for the CDR3: TGTGCCAGCAGTTTATCGCGTACCGGGACAGGGTTACGGGCCAAAAACATTCAGTACTTC.